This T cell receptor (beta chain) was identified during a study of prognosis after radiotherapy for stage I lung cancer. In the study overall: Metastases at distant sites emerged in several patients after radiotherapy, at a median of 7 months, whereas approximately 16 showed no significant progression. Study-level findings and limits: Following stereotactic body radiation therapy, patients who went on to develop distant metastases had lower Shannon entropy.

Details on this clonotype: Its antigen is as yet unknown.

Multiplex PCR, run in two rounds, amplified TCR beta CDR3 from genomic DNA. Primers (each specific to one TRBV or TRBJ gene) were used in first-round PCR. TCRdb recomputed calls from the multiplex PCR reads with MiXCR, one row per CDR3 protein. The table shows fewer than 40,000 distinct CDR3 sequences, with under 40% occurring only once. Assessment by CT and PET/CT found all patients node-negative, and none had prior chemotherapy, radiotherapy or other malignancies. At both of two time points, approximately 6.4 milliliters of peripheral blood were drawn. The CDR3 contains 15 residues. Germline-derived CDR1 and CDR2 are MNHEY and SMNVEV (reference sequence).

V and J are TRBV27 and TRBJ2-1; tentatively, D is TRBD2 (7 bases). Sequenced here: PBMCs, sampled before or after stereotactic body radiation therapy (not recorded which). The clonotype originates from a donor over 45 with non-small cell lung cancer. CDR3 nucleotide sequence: TGTGCGGTAGAAGGGGGGGGCCGCTCCTACAATGAGCAGTTCTTC. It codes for CAVEGGGRSYNEQFF.